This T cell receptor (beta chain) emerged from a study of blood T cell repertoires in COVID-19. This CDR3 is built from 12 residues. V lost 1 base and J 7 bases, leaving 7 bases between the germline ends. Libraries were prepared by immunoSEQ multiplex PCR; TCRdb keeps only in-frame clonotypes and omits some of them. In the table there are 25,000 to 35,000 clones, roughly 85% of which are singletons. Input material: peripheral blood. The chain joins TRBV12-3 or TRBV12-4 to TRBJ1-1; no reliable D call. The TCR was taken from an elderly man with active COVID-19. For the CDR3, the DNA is TGTGCCAGCAGTTTAGAACGCGGTGAAGCTTTCTTT. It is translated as CASSLERGEAFF.